The 18 T cell receptor beta chains listed next were all sequenced from one sample in a study of PD-1 blockade in classical Hodgkin lymphoma. Sample time point: newly diagnosed, previously untreated cHL patient sample. Produced via immunoSEQ multiplex PCR; TCRdb's table is partial and in-frame only. The sample gives 20,000 to 25,000 clones, approximately 94% of which show up once; roughly 5.1% is in the top ten. The material sequenced was peripheral blood mononuclear cells (PBMCs). The receptor source for this set is a human donor with classical Hodgkin lymphoma.

The genes are TRBV14 and TRBJ2-7; D not resolved. This CDR3 has 12 residues. V shed 0 bases and J shed 5 bases, with 5 bases lying between them. Germline loops: CDR1 SGHDN, CDR2 FVKESK. The CDR3 reads CASSQEPHEQYF. For the CDR3, the DNA is TGTGCCAGCAGCCAAGAGCCACACGAGCAGTACTTC.

This sequence joins TRBV10-3 and TRBJ1-3, with D perhaps matching TRBD1 (6 bases). CDR3 length: 15 residues. Per germline, CDR1 ENHRY and CDR2 SYGVKD. The V and J ends lost 3 bases and 2 bases respectively, with 11 bases between them. The DNA for the CDR3 is TGTGCCATCAGTGATTTCACAGGGACTGGAAACACCATATATTTT. Its translation is CAISDFTGTGNTIYF.

V and J are TRBV7-9 and TRBJ1-5; no definite D call. CDR1 is SEHNR and CDR2 is FQNEAQ in the germline V gene (reference sequence). Trimming stripped 5 bases from V and 0 bases from J, with 23 bases between. The CDR3 covers 19 residues. The CDR3 coding sequence is TGTGCCAGCAGCCTCCCTTGGGATGGCAGTTATTATAGCAATCAGCCCCAGCATTTT. Translated, it gives CASSLPWDGSYYSNQPQHF.

V and J are TRBV7-9 and TRBJ1-6; D may be TRBD1 (6 bases). The CDR3 loop spans 14 amino acids. Between the trimmed V and J ends, which lost 1 base and 7 bases, there was a span of 8 bases. CDR1 and CDR2 (germline): SEHNR, FQNEAQ (reference sequence). The CDR3 bases are TGTGCCAGCAGCTTAGACAGGGCGAATTCACCCCTCCACTTT. This codes for CASSLDRANSPLHF.

V usage is TRBV11-2 and J usage is TRBJ2-7; no reliable D call. V dropped 1 base and J dropped 1 base, with 5 bases sitting between them. This CDR3 has 13 residues. Germline-derived CDR1 and CDR2 are SGHAT and FQNNGV. As DNA, the CDR3 is TGTGCCAGCAGCTTAGGTGCATCCTACGAGCAGTACTTC. Protein product: CASSLGASYEQYF.

The J gene is TRBJ1-1, the V gene TRBV14; 8 nucleotides align to TRBD1. With V trimmed by 6 bases and J by 1 base, 10 bases remained unmatched. Looked up from germline, CDR1 is SGHDN and CDR2 is FVKESK. The CDR3 contains 16 residues. CDR3 nucleotides: TGTGCCAGCAGTCGCAACAGGGGGATACGGAACACTGAAGCTTTCTTT. Translated, it gives CASSRNRGIRNTEAFF.

This CDR3 is CASNVRDEQFF. The CDR3 coding sequence is TGTGCCAGCAACGTCCGGGATGAGCAGTTCTTC. The chain couples TRBV11-2 to TRBJ2-1; D is unresolved. V was trimmed by 7 bases and J by 8 bases, leaving 9 bases between them. This CDR3 comprises 11 residues. Germline CDR1 SGHAT, CDR2 FQNNGV.

The chain couples TRBV6-5 to TRBJ1-2; no definite D call. CDR3 length equals 12 residues. Germline lookup yields CDR1 MNHEY and CDR2 SVGAGI. The CDR3 nucleotides read TGTACCGCCGGGGTTCGACATCGGGGCTACACCTTC. This gives the protein CTAGVRHRGYTF.

The CDR3 here is CAWSTGTGLVELFF. The CDR3 DNA follows: TGTGCCTGGAGTACCGGGACAGGGCTGGTAGAACTGTTTTTT. The chain has TRBV30 and TRBJ1-4; the match to TRBD1 covers 9 bases. The CDR3 is made up of 14 amino acids. Germline CDR1 reads GTSNPN; CDR2 reads SVGIG (reference sequence). Germline trimming cut 2 bases from V and 12 bases from J; bases unmatched to any gene: 10.

The chain employs TRBV7-9 and TRBJ2-2; D is ambiguous. In germline, CDR1 is SEHNR, CDR2 FQNEAQ (reference sequence). This CDR3 region has 12 residues. The V end lost 3 bases, the J end lost 7 bases, and 6 bases lay between the germline ends. The CDR3 is CASSFPGGELFF. CDR3 nucleotide sequence: TGTGCCAGCAGCTTTCCAGGCGGGGAGCTGTTTTTT.

The chain couples TRBV5-4 to TRBJ1-1; D remains unclear. V was pared by 0 bases and J by 0 bases, with 6 bases between. Germline loops: CDR1 SGHNT, CDR2 YYREEE (reference sequence). CDR3 length: 14 residues. The CDR3 region is CASSLEIMNTEAFF. CDR3 in DNA: TGTGCCAGCAGCTTGGAAATTATGAACACTGAAGCTTTCTTT.

The chain is built from TRBV18 and TRBJ1-3; 7 bases fit TRBD1. This CDR3 spans 15 amino acids. Germline values: CDR1 KGHSH, CDR2 LQKENI. After removal of 5 bases from V and 4 bases from J, the junction contained 8 bases not matched to a gene. The CDR3 DNA sequence: TGTGCCAGCTCATCAACAACAGGGGACGGAAACACCATATATTTT. The encoded protein is CASSSTTGDGNTIYF.

The chain links TRBV5-1 to TRBJ1-2; the match to TRBD1 covers 10 bases. V was clipped by 6 bases and J by 2 bases; unmatched bases: 4. Per germline, CDR1 SGHRS and CDR2 YFSETQ. The length of the CDR3 is 14 residues. CDR3 region: CASTTDRGNYGYTF. The CDR3 DNA is TGCGCCAGCACCACGGACAGGGGGAACTATGGCTACACCTTC. The variable domain in full, with the rest retrieved from reference TRBV5-1 and TRBJ1-2, is KAGVTQTPRYLIKTRGQQVTLSCSPISGHRSVSWYQQTPGQGLQFLFEYFSETQRNKGNFPGRFSGRQFSNSRSEMNVSTLELGDSALYLCASTTDRGNYGYTFGSGTRLTVV.

This clone was counted once. J is TRBJ1-1 and V is TRBV29-1, with a weak D call TRBD1 (5 bases). The V and J ends lost 4 bases and 0 bases respectively, with 24 bases between them. CDR1 SQVTM and CDR2 ANQGSEA come from the germline V gene. This CDR3 spans 18 amino acids. The CDR3 bases are TGCAGCGTTGGTGGCCCGGGACTGGAGGAATCGTTGAACACTGAAGCTTTCTTT. Its protein product is CSVGGPGLEESLNTEAFF.

The chain is built from TRBV7-8 and TRBJ2-1; D gene ambiguous. The germline V gene has CDR1 SGHVS and CDR2 FQNEAQ. V was shortened by 4 bases and J by 6 bases, with 16 bases between the two germline ends. The CDR3 length is 15 residues. In DNA, the CDR3 is TGTGCCAGCAGCTCCGGGCCCCAGCAGTTCAATGAGCAGTTCTTC. Protein sequence: CASSSGPQQFNEQFF.

This clone was detected only once. The chain has TRBV11-2 and TRBJ2-1; TRBD2 matches at 7 bases. Trimming removed 4 bases from V and 9 bases from J; junction bases left unmatched: 9. The CDR3 is made up of 14 amino acids. CDR1 and CDR2 (germline): SGHAT, FQNNGV. The chain's CDR3 is CASSSIAGLLEQFF. The CDR3 DNA sequence: TGTGCCAGCAGCTCGATAGCGGGCCTCCTTGAGCAGTTCTTC.

The rearrangement uses TRBV9 and TRBJ2-2, with D possibly matching TRBD2 (5 bases). Germline V gene lookup returns CDR1 SGDLS and CDR2 YYNGEE. This CDR3 is built from 16 residues. V dropped 4 bases and J dropped 4 bases, with 17 bases sitting between them. The CDR3 DNA reads TGTGCCAGCAGCCCCCGGCTAGCCGGACCCACCGGGGAGCTGTTTTTT. This encodes CASSPRLAGPTGELFF.

This sequence joins TRBV5-1 and TRBJ2-3; D uncertain. Per the germline V gene, CDR1 is SGHRS and CDR2 is YFSETQ. With 0 bases removed from V and 3 bases from J, the gap between germline ends came to 11 bases. There are 15 residues in the CDR3. The CDR3 sequence is CASSLVAPPTDTQYF. The CDR3 region has the DNA TGCGCCAGCAGCTTGGTAGCCCCTCCAACAGATACGCAGTATTTT.